The rows below give T cell receptor beta chains drawn from one sample of a study of T cells in Graves' hyperthyroidism and ophthalmopathy. TCRdb itself ran the multiplex PCR reads through MiXCR, one entry per CDR3 protein. The repertoire holds roughly 200,000 distinct CDR3 sequences, with approximately 20% as singletons. Sequenced: blood. Receptors originate from a man aged 40-50 years with Graves' hyperthyroidism. The CDR3 runs from the conserved cysteine through the conserved F or W. D genes are given only for firm matches. Where a row states a size, it is once, few, many or the class of an expanded clone; other rows omit it.

d_gene	v_gene	j_gene	abundance	CDR3aa	CDR3nt
.	TRBV28	TRBJ2-5	.	CASSRGDGRETQYF	TGTGCCAGCAGCCGCGGGGATGGGCGAGAGACCCAGTACTTC
TRBD1	TRBV29-1	TRBJ2-2	few	CSVPDRGDAGELFF	TGCAGCGTGCCCGACAGGGGGGACGCCGGGGAGCTGTTTTTT
TRBD1	TRBV11-1	TRBJ1-1	.	CASSFGTGITEAFF	TGTGCCAGCAGCTTCGGGACAGGGATCACTGAAGCTTTCTTT
TRBD1	TRBV7-3	TRBJ2-5	once	CASSSGQGGGRQETQYF	TGTGCCAGCAGCTCGGGACAGGGGGGTGGAAGGCAAGAGACCCAGTACTTC
.	TRBV15	TRBJ2-3	many	CATSNRRGDTQYF	TGTGCCACCAGCAACCGTCGTGGGGATACGCAGTATTTT
.	TRBV6-2/TRBV6-3	TRBJ2-1	.	CASSTEGDNEQFF	TGTGCCAGCAGTACCGAAGGGGACAATGAGCAGTTCTTC
TRBD1	TRBV5-1	TRBJ2-1	many	CASSHGQGFEQFF	TGCGCCAGCAGCCATGGACAGGGGTTTGAGCAGTTCTTC
TRBD1	TRBV20-1	TRBJ2-1	many	CSAWDRVGLLYNEQFF	TGCAGTGCCTGGGACAGGGTGGGACTATTATACAATGAGCAGTTCTTC
.	TRBV10-2	TRBJ1-2	many	CASSEWGVRYGYTF	TGCGCCAGCAGTGAGTGGGGCGTTAGATATGGCTACACCTTC
TRBD1	TRBV5-1	TRBJ2-3	many	CASSLGTDASTDTQYF	TGCGCCAGCAGCCTAGGGACAGATGCTAGCACAGATACGCAGTATTTT
TRBD1	TRBV2	TRBJ1-5	many	CASSAGTGGNQPQHF	TGTGCCAGCAGCGCCGGGACAGGGGGCAATCAGCCCCAGCATTTT
TRBD2	TRBV5-1	TRBJ2-3	many	CASSPEAGTGTDTQYF	TGCGCCAGCAGCCCTGAAGCGGGAACTGGCACAGATACGCAGTATTTT
TRBD1	TRBV7-9	TRBJ2-7	.	CASSRTGGTEQYF	TGTGCCAGCAGTAGGACAGGGGGCACCGAGCAGTACTTC
TRBD2	TRBV12-3/TRBV12-4	TRBJ2-5	many	CASSRPRGGSVEQETQYF	TGTGCCAGCAGTCGACCCCGGGGGGGCTCGGTAGAGCAAGAGACCCAGTACTTC
.	TRBV7-2	TRBJ2-3	many	CASSSMGGTDTQYF	TGTGCCAGCAGCTCGATGGGGGGCACAGATACGCAGTATTTT
TRBD2	TRBV12-3/TRBV12-4	TRBJ2-7	many	CASSPGRVGATSSYEQYF	TGTGCCAGCAGCCCAGGGAGGGTAGGGGCGACAAGTTCCTACGAGCAGTACTTC
.	TRBV28	TRBJ2-7	many	CASSRDGTYEQYF	TGTGCCAGCAGCCGGGACGGAACCTACGAGCAGTACTTC
TRBD2	TRBV7-2	TRBJ2-7	many	CASSLTSVHEQYF	TGTGCCAGCAGCTTAACTAGCGTCCACGAGCAGTACTTC
.	TRBV29-1	TRBJ1-1	few	CSAEVGQKNTEAFF	TGCAGCGCCGAGGTGGGGCAGAAGAACACTGAAGCTTTCTTT
TRBD2	TRBV20-1	TRBJ2-5	many	CSARDGRIETQYF	TGCAGTGCTAGAGACGGGAGGATAGAGACCCAGTACTTC
.	TRBV6-1	TRBJ2-1	many	CASSPNPSYNEQFF	TGTGCCAGCAGCCCCAACCCCTCCTACAATGAGCAGTTCTTC
TRBD1	TRBV13	TRBJ2-2	.	CASSPTGFMGTGELFF	TGTGCCAGCAGCCCGACAGGGTTTATGGGGACCGGGGAGCTGTTTTTT
.	TRBV15	TRBJ2-5	.	CATSRIWAGSQETQYF	TGTGCCACCAGCAGAATCTGGGCAGGGAGCCAAGAGACCCAGTACTTC
TRBD2	TRBV5-5	TRBJ2-3	many	CASSFRGGTDTQYF	TGTGCCAGCAGCTTTCGGGGGGGCACAGATACGCAGTATTTT
.	TRBV27	TRBJ2-6	many	CASSFAGPSGANVLTF	TGTGCCAGCAGTTTTGCAGGGCCCTCTGGGGCCAACGTCCTGACTTTC
.	TRBV14	TRBJ2-3	.	CASSQAWGRQSTDTQYF	TGTGCCAGCAGCCAAGCGTGGGGTAGACAAAGCACAGATACGCAGTATTTT
.	TRBV6-9	TRBJ2-3	.	CASSSDRYTQYF	TGTGCCAGCAGTTCGGACAGATATACGCAGTATTTT
.	TRBV6-2/TRBV6-3	TRBJ2-1	many	CASSEGGAVSNEQFF	TGTGCCAGCAGTGAGGGGGGAGCAGTCTCCAATGAGCAGTTCTTC
TRBD1	TRBV7-2	TRBJ2-7	many	CASSLTGGAEQYF	TGTGCCAGCAGTCTGACAGGGGGAGCGGAGCAGTACTTC
.	TRBV20-1	TRBJ2-1	many	CSAGGVESSYNEQFF	TGCAGTGCTGGAGGAGTGGAAAGCTCCTACAATGAGCAGTTCTTC
TRBD2	TRBV11-2	TRBJ2-3	.	CASSQSGGRTDTQYF	TGTGCCAGCAGCCAAAGCGGGGGGAGAACAGATACGCAGTATTTT
.	TRBV9	TRBJ2-1	many	CASSVSSGNEQFF	TGTGCCAGCAGCGTATCGTCAGGCAATGAGCAGTTCTTC
TRBD1	TRBV28	TRBJ2-1	many	CASSPPGTDNEQFF	TGTGCCAGCAGTCCCCCCGGGACAGACAATGAGCAGTTCTTC
TRBD2	TRBV27	TRBJ2-4	.	CASSSPGTSGKNIQYF	TGTGCCAGCAGTAGCCCCGGGACTAGCGGAAAAAACATTCAGTACTTC
TRBD1	TRBV12-3/TRBV12-4	TRBJ2-3	many	CASSIATGPTDTQYF	TGTGCCAGCAGCATTGCGACAGGGCCCACAGATACGCAGTATTTT
.	TRBV30	TRBJ2-7	.	CAWSVHGSGSLEQYF	TGTGCCTGGAGTGTACACGGTTCAGGGAGCCTCGAGCAGTACTTC
.	TRBV7-2	TRBJ2-5	many	CASSLGPEEETQYF	TGTGCCAGCAGCTTGGGCCCAGAGGAAGAGACCCAGTACTTC
TRBD2	TRBV2	TRBJ2-3	.	CASSDRRLAVRDTQYF	TGTGCCAGCAGTGATCGGCGACTAGCGGTACGGGATACGCAGTATTTT
.	TRBV25-1	TRBJ1-1	.	CASSGDRMNNVEAFF	TGTGCCAGCAGTGGTGACAGAATGAACAACGTTGAAGCTTTCTTT
TRBD2	TRBV4-3	TRBJ2-1	.	CASSQITSDSYNEQFF	TGCGCCAGCAGCCAGATTACTAGCGACTCCTACAATGAGCAGTTCTTC
.	TRBV3-1	TRBJ1-2	few	CASSPGLNTAYGYTF	TGTGCCAGCAGCCCGGGCCTAAATACCGCCTATGGCTACACCTTC
.	TRBV20-1	TRBJ1-4	many	CSARDSQGRREKLFF	TGCAGTGCTAGAGATTCACAGGGCCGACGTGAAAAACTGTTTTTT
.	TRBV20-1	TRBJ1-6	many	CSGRPGDSPLHF	TGCAGTGGTAGGCCCGGAGATTCACCCCTCCACTTT
.	TRBV7-8	TRBJ2-5	many	CASSLSFGETQYF	TGTGCCAGCAGCTTATCGTTCGGGGAGACCCAGTACTTC
TRBD1	TRBV7-9	TRBJ2-7	few	CASSPPDRGYEQYF	TGTGCCAGCAGCCCTCCGGACAGGGGCTACGAGCAGTACTTC
.	TRBV3-1	TRBJ1-1	.	CASSQAPTGLGTEAFF	TGTGCCAGCAGCCAAGCCCCCACAGGGTTGGGCACTGAAGCTTTCTTT
TRBD2	TRBV19	TRBJ2-2	few	CASSRAGSGELFF	TGTGCCAGTAGCAGAGCGGGGTCCGGGGAGCTGTTTTTT
.	TRBV30	TRBJ1-4	many	CAWSAKEKRLFF	TGTGCCTGGAGTGCCAAGGAGAAAAGGCTGTTTTTT
.	TRBV19	TRBJ2-7	few	CASSMSRTYAYEQYF	TGTGCCAGTAGTATGAGCAGGACCTACGCCTACGAGCAGTACTTC
.	TRBV7-3	TRBJ2-2	.	CASSSDSGGTGELFF	TGTGCCAGCAGCTCGGACAGTGGGGGCACCGGGGAGCTGTTTTTT
.	TRBV2	TRBJ2-7	many	CASRSRQAGKYEQYF	TGTGCCAGCAGGTCAAGACAGGCCGGGAAATACGAGCAGTACTTC
.	TRBV20-1	TRBJ2-5	few	CSVLDRVWAQYF	TGCAGTGTCCTGGACCGGGTTTGGGCCCAGTACTTC
.	TRBV30	TRBJ1-4	many	CAWTQPGYGREKLFF	TGTGCCTGGACCCAACCGGGGTATGGTAGGGAAAAACTGTTTTTT
TRBD1	TRBV28	TRBJ1-2	many	CASRPSGGTASFRYGYTF	TGTGCCAGCAGACCTAGCGGGGGGACAGCCTCATTTCGGTATGGCTACACCTTC
.	TRBV6-5	TRBJ2-3	.	CASSYSPTPSTDTQYF	TGTGCCAGCAGTTACTCGCCCACGCCTAGCACAGATACGCAGTATTTT
.	TRBV28	TRBJ2-7	many	CASTLGGGREQYF	TGTGCCAGCACCCTGGGGGGGGGGCGCGAGCAGTACTTC
.	TRBV3-1	TRBJ2-1	many	CASSHEDSNEQFF	TGTGCCAGCAGCCACGAGGATTCCAATGAGCAGTTCTTC
.	TRBV18	TRBJ2-7	many	CASSPSRGPEQYF	TGTGCCAGCTCACCGTCCCGCGGCCCCGAGCAGTACTTC
TRBD1	TRBV27	TRBJ2-3	.	CASSLVSQGADTQYF	TGTGCCAGCAGTTTAGTGAGTCAGGGGGCAGATACGCAGTATTTT